One sample yielded the 19 T cell receptor beta chains listed below, sequenced in a study of T cell responses to AZD1222 COVID-19 vaccine. TCRdb's table, derived via immunoSEQ multiplex PCR, lists solely in-frame clones and lacks some. The sample shows roughly 120,000 clones, 88% of them seen only once. The sample here was peripheral blood, taken on day 0 of AZD1222 vaccination. These receptors were obtained from an adult in good health.

The J gene is TRBJ1-2, the V gene TRBV13, with 8 bases lining up with TRBD1. Looked up from germline, CDR1 is PRHDT and CDR2 is FYEKMQ (reference sequence). The CDR3 consists of 13 residues. The junction had 6 bases not matched to a gene; V was cut back by 5 bases and J by 7 bases. CDR3 loop: CASSPRGQGGYTF. DNA for the CDR3: TGTGCCAGCAGCCCCAGGGGGCAGGGTGGCTACACCTTC.

The J gene is TRBJ2-7, the V gene TRBV27; D may be TRBD1 (6 bases). Deletions cut 6 bases from V and 1 base from J, with 16 bases between. There are 15 residues in the CDR3. Germline assignment: CDR1 MNHEY and CDR2 SMNVEV (reference sequence). The CDR3 spells CASRYRDIPSYEQYF. CDR3 DNA: TGTGCCAGCAGATACCGGGACATCCCTTCCTACGAGCAGTACTTC.

The chain recombines TRBV28 with TRBJ1-5, with D possibly TRBD1 on 5 matching bases. Trimming cost V 6 bases and J 2 bases, with 11 bases left between them. Germline assignment: CDR1 MDHEN and CDR2 SYDVKM. The length of the CDR3 is 14 residues. The chain's CDR3 is CASSFWGGNQPQHF. CDR3 nucleotide sequence: TGTGCCAGCAGCTTCTGGGGGGGCAATCAGCCCCAGCATTTT.

This chain connects TRBV11-1 to TRBJ2-3; D is unclear. CDR3 length: 12 amino acids. Trimming left V 2 bases short and J 6 bases short, with 6 bases between. Germline V gives CDR1 SGHAT, CDR2 FQDESV (reference sequence). The CDR3 sequence is CASSLSRDTQYF. The CDR3 nucleotides are TGTGCCAGCAGCTTATCGAGGGATACGCAGTATTTT.

The V and J genes are TRBV28 and TRBJ2-1, with 7 bases fitting TRBD1. V trimming: 6 bases; J trimming: 2 bases; junction bases outside the gene matches: 4. The germline V gene encodes CDR1 MDHEN and CDR2 SYDVKM. The CDR3 covers 14 residues. The CDR3 sequence is CASREGTAYNEQFF. The CDR3 coding sequence is TGTGCCAGCAGGGAAGGGACAGCCTACAATGAGCAGTTCTTC.

The CDR3 DNA follows: TGTGCTAGTGCTGGCCCGAACCAAGAGACCCAGTACTTC. Encoded protein: CASAGPNQETQYF. This sequence joins TRBV12-5 and TRBJ2-5; D gene uncertain. The germline gives CDR1 LGHNT, CDR2 FRNRAP. Trimming removed 7 bases at V and 0 bases at J, with 9 bases between. The CDR3 runs to 13 residues.

The chain combines TRBV12-5 with TRBJ1-4; perhaps TRBD1 as D (5 bases). V was shortened by 0 bases and J by 10 bases, with 9 bases between the two germline ends. The germline V gene encodes CDR1 LGHNT and CDR2 FRNRAP. CDR3 length: 13 residues. CDR3 nucleotide sequence: TGTGCTAGTGGTTTGGTACGGGGGGGAAAACTGTTTTTT. This gives the protein CASGLVRGGKLFF.

This chain uses TRBV4-1 with TRBJ2-5; TRBD1 aligns across 7 bases. CDR1 and CDR2 from the germline V gene are MGHRA and YSYEKL. The CDR3 has 13 amino acids. V trimming: 4 bases; J trimming: 2 bases; junction bases outside the gene matches: 1. As DNA, the CDR3 is TGCGCCAGCAGCCGGGGACAGCAAGAGACCCAGTACTTC. This codes for CASSRGQQETQYF.

The chain carries TRBV5-1 and TRBJ2-7, with 11 positions matching TRBD2. V shed 4 bases, J shed 7 bases, and the junction held 10 bases outside the gene matches. The CDR3 covers 15 residues. Germline V CDR1 and CDR2: SGHRS, YFSETQ. The chain's CDR3 is CASSRSGTSGLEQYF. The CDR3 nucleotides are TGCGCCAGCAGCCGATCCGGGACTAGCGGTCTTGAGCAGTACTTC.

The chain is built from TRBV6-4 and TRBJ2-1; the match to TRBD1 covers 8 bases. Germline assignment: CDR1 MRHNA and CDR2 SNTAGT. Trimming took 3 bases from V and 16 from J; bases not matched to a gene: 11. This CDR3 has 13 amino acids. Written as DNA, the CDR3 is TGTGCCAGCAGTGATAGTCTGGGACAGGTTTTTTTCTTC. This translates into CASSDSLGQVFFF.

The rearrangement joins TRBV12-3 or TRBV12-4 to TRBJ2-3; D gene uncertain. The V end lost 3 bases, the J end lost 7 bases, and 8 bases lay between the germline ends. The CDR3 extends over 12 amino acids. This CDR3 is CASSFGLYTQYF. The CDR3 DNA follows: TGTGCCAGCAGTTTCGGTCTTTATACGCAGTATTTT.

CDR3 sequence reads: CSARDQQETEAFF. The CDR3 DNA reads TGCAGCGCCCGGGACCAACAGGAAACTGAAGCTTTCTTT. The rearrangement uses TRBV29-1 and TRBJ1-1, with D possibly matching TRBD1 (5 bases). Trimming left V 7 bases short and J 5 bases short, with 17 bases between. The germline gives CDR1 SQVTM, CDR2 ANQGSEA. The CDR3 loop spans 13 amino acids.

The chain has TRBV2 and TRBJ2-5, with a weak D call TRBD1 (6 bases). Between the trimmed V and J ends, which lost 7 bases and 0 bases, there was a span of 12 bases. The CDR3 is 14 amino acids. Germline values: CDR1 SNHLY, CDR2 FYNNEI. The CDR3 DNA reads as TGTGCCAGCATTCCAAGGGGGTACCAAGAGACCCAGTACTTC. This codes for CASIPRGYQETQYF.

This clone came up once. The rearrangement links TRBV7-3 to TRBJ1-3; D is unclear. Per the germline V gene, CDR1 is SGHTA and CDR2 is FQGTGA. V was shortened by 0 bases and J by 5 bases, with 14 bases between the two germline ends. The CDR3 runs 16 residues. The CDR3 DNA sequence: TGTGCCAGCAGCTTAACATATCAGATTTCTAGAAACACCATATATTTT. Translated: CASSLTYQISRNTIYF.

J is TRBJ1-3 and V is TRBV5-4; D is perhaps TRBD1 (6 bases). Germline values: CDR1 SGHNT, CDR2 YYREEE (reference sequence). V lost 4 bases and J lost 2, with 10 bases in between. The CDR3 consists of 14 residues. The CDR3 loop is CASSAGTTGNTIYF. The CDR3 region has the DNA TGTGCCAGCAGCGCCGGGACAACTGGAAACACCATATATTTT.

The V call is TRBV9, the J call TRBJ1-3, with D unresolved. Trimming stripped 0 bases from V and 0 bases from J, with 4 bases between. CDR1 SGDLS and CDR2 YYNGEE come from the germline V gene. This CDR3 region has 14 residues. The DNA of the CDR3 is TGTGCCAGCAGCGTAGACATCTCTGGAAACACCATATATTTT. This codes for CASSVDISGNTIYF.

In DNA form, the CDR3 reads TGCGCCAGCAGCTTGGCCCTAACAGGTGGCTACACCTTC. Translated, it gives CASSLALTGGYTF. V and J are TRBV5-1 and TRBJ1-2; D perhaps matches TRBD1 (5 bases). The CDR3 contains 13 residues. The V end lost 0 bases, the J end lost 7 bases, and 10 bases lay between the germline ends. The germline V gene encodes CDR1 SGHRS and CDR2 YFSETQ.

This chain connects TRBV27 to TRBJ1-2; D not resolved. Germline loops: CDR1 MNHEY, CDR2 SMNVEV (reference sequence). Trimming shortened V by 7 bases and J by 4 bases, and 7 bases separated the two germline ends. The CDR3 contains 11 residues. CDR3 nucleotides: TGTGCCAGCACCGGAGGCTATGGCTACACCTTC. This codes for CASTGGYGYTF.

The J gene is TRBJ2-3, the V gene TRBV7-6; D not resolved. Germline CDR1 SGHVS, CDR2 FNYEAQ. Trimming shortened V by 2 bases and J by 0 bases, and 15 bases separated the two germline ends. The CDR3 has 17 residues. The CDR3 sequence: CASSLRISLGSTDTQYF. In DNA form, the CDR3 reads TGTGCCAGCAGCTTAAGGATTTCTCTAGGGAGCACAGATACGCAGTATTTT.